The 6 T cell receptor beta chains below all came from one sample that was sequenced in a study of blood T cells in healthy people across ages (dated by TCRdb to about 2015). Library preparation employed 5' RACE. The run used an Illumina HiSeq 2500. A second PCR of 7 to 11 cycles was performed with a sample-barcoded 5' primer and a J-beta primer mix. TCRdb reran the public reads through fastp at Q25 and MiXCR, keeping productive beta chains. Every entry covers one CDR3 protein and lists the most common genes and DNA from its rows. The sample table contains some 1.6 million distinct CDR3 sequences; only one count was recorded for roughly 32% of them. The top ten constitute around 10% of the sample. Specimen: blood. The receptors originated from a woman under 40 in good health.

This clonotype has more than one count but fewer than ten. The chain couples TRBV30 to TRBJ2-2, with a weak D call TRBD1 (5 bases). CDR1 is GTSNPN and CDR2 is SVGIG in the germline V gene (reference sequence). The germline V and J ends were trimmed by 0 bases and 10 bases, with 9 bases remaining between them. This CDR3 region has 12 residues. The CDR3 here is CAWSVWGAELFF. The CDR3 DNA reads as TGTGCCTGGAGTGTGTGGGGCGCGGAGCTGTTTTTT.

This clonotype was seen only a few times. In DNA, the CDR3 is TGTGCCAGCAGGTTGGTTCGGGGGACCCACGAGCAGTACTTC. This encodes CASRLVRGTHEQYF. The chain has TRBV28 and TRBJ2-5; a weak D match, TRBD2 (6 bases). The J call is uncertain, as TRBJ2-7 better fits the DNA end. Germline V CDR1 and CDR2: MDHEN, SYDVKM. CDR3 length equals 14 residues.

This clonotype was seen only a few times. V is TRBV4-1 and J is TRBJ2-7; 9 bases are a match to TRBD2. The CDR3 is 16 residues long. V lost 4 bases, J lost 0 bases, and 7 bases stayed unmatched. The germline gives CDR1 MGHRA, CDR2 YSYEKL. DNA of the CDR3: TGCGCCAGCAGCCGAATAGCGGGAGAACCCTCCTACGAGCAGTACTTC. It codes for CASSRIAGEPSYEQYF.

A few counts support this clonotype. V is TRBV28 and J is TRBJ1-5, with D perhaps matching TRBD1 (5 bases). The CDR3 covers 14 residues. Germline CDR1 and CDR2: MDHEN and SYDVKM. V lost 4 bases to trimming and J lost 6 bases, with 13 bases between them. The CDR3 protein is CASSSKTDSQPQHF. Written as DNA, the CDR3 is TGTGCCAGCAGTTCAAAGACAGACAGTCAGCCCCAGCATTTT. Full variable domain (rest looked up from reference TRBV28 and TRBJ1-5): DVKVTQSSRYLVKRTGEKVFLECVQDMDHENMFWYRQDPGLGLRLIYFSYDVKMKEKGDIPEGYSVSREKKERFSLILESASTNQTSMYLCASSSKTDSQPQHFGDGTRLSIL.

This clonotype turned up a few times. The chain recombines TRBV5-1 with TRBJ2-1; 9 nucleotides line up with TRBD2. Germline loops: CDR1 SGHRS, CDR2 YFSETQ. The V segment lost 7 bases and the J segment 9 bases; nucleotides outside the gene matches: 11. This CDR3 comprises 14 residues. CDR3: CASSLSGSGSEQFF. DNA for the CDR3: TGCGCCAGCTCGCTTAGCGGGAGTGGAAGTGAGCAGTTCTTC. Combining the CDR3 with reference TRBV5-1 and TRBJ2-1 gives the whole variable domain KAGVTQTPRYLIKTRGQQVTLSCSPISGHRSVSWYQQTPGQGLQFLFEYFSETQRNKGNFPGRFSGRQFSNSRSEMNVSTLELGDSALYLCASSLSGSGSEQFFGPGTRLTVL.

This clonotype has only a few counts. The chain carries TRBV6-1 and TRBJ2-7; a possible D gene is TRBD2 (5 bases). V lost 6 bases to trimming and J lost 1 base, with 13 bases between them. CDR3 size: 14 residues. In germline, CDR1 is MNHNS, CDR2 SASEGT. The CDR3 sequence: CASSGELGSYEQYF. The CDR3 DNA reads TGTGCCAGCAGCGGGGAGCTGGGATCCTACGAGCAGTACTTC.